This is a list of T cell receptor beta chains from one sample in a study of CD8 T cells in Susac syndrome. TCRdb processed the immunoSEQ multiplex PCR reads anew with MiXCR; each CDR3 protein has one entry. The sample holds 75,000 to 80,000 distinct CDR3 sequences, approximately 94% seen once. Sequenced input: CD8+ T cells from PBMCs. The receptors stem from a human donor with Susac syndrome. Both conserved end residues are part of each CDR3. Each record gives: J gene, V gene, D gene, CDR3 protein. A D gene is named only where the DNA matches it firmly.

>TRBJ2-5|TRBV7-2|TRBD2
CASSRGTSGGRETQYF
>TRBJ2-6|TRBV4-3|-
CASTTGFSGANVLTF
>TRBJ2-7|TRBV25-1|TRBD2
CASSEGLAELSYEQYF
>TRBJ2-3|TRBV24-1|TRBD2
CATSDRRGVAGVNTQYF
>TRBJ2-1|TRBV10-2|-
CASGTAGWQFF
>TRBJ2-7|TRBV20-1|-
CSVPSHLSSYEQYF
>TRBJ2-3|TRBV11-1|TRBD2
CASSLEPFSGSCTDTQYF
>TRBJ2-1|TRBV12-3/TRBV12-4|TRBD1
CASSFGQGKTNEQFF
>TRBJ2-7|TRBV6-6|-
CASSYFPRDEQYF
>TRBJ1-2|TRBV27|TRBD1
CASSSWTGDGYTF
>TRBJ2-1|TRBV27|-
CASSLASSYNEQFF
>TRBJ2-7|TRBV27|TRBD1
CASTKGTGTREQYF
>TRBJ2-5|TRBV6-2/TRBV6-3|-
CASSSRDGSRGETQYF
>TRBJ2-1|TRBV2|-
CASQDRDRQFF
>TRBJ2-3|TRBV7-6|TRBD1
CASSATGTTDTQYF
>TRBJ1-1|TRBV13|TRBD1
CASSGTGGDTEAFF
>TRBJ2-2|TRBV29-1|-
CSVLPRDIYTGELFF
>TRBJ1-1|TRBV7-6|TRBD1
CASSHRQGRSTEAFF
>TRBJ1-2|TRBV27|TRBD1
CASRGTGITYTF
>TRBJ1-2|TRBV4-1|-
CASSQEAVYGYTF
>TRBJ2-2|TRBV9|-
CASSVGADTGELFF
>TRBJ2-3|TRBV2|-
CASTGSTDTQYF
>TRBJ2-7|TRBV5-5|TRBD1
CASSWDRFYEQYF
>TRBJ1-4|TRBV2|-
CASSVGLETANEKLFF
>TRBJ1-5|TRBV18|-
CASSRGNNQPQHF
>TRBJ1-5|TRBV6-5|-
CASGFDSGATPQHF
>TRBJ1-6|TRBV30|TRBD1
CAWSVGRGQVSPLHF
>TRBJ2-1|TRBV24-1|TRBD1
CATSFDRGGQDEQFF
>TRBJ1-1|TRBV5-4|-
CASSLYETEAFF
>TRBJ2-7|TRBV19|-
CASSPWTDYEQYF
>TRBJ2-3|TRBV12-3/TRBV12-4|-
CASSVLSADTQYF
>TRBJ2-1|TRBV19|TRBD1
CASSPDRDNEQFF
>TRBJ1-1|TRBV11-2|TRBD1
CASREWGTGDRNTEAFF
>TRBJ2-7|TRBV6-2/TRBV6-3|-
CASGVRTYEQYF
>TRBJ2-3|TRBV6-4|TRBD1
CASSDSRTGSDTQYF
>TRBJ2-7|TRBV20-1|TRBD2
CSAVSSGLNNYEQYF
>TRBJ2-7|TRBV2|-
CASKGNGQYF
>TRBJ1-1|TRBV11-2|-
CASLEDTEAFF
>TRBJ1-2|TRBV29-1|TRBD1
CSDFLTGKGYTF
>TRBJ1-2|TRBV20-1|TRBD1
CSAFGTAYGYTF
>TRBJ2-1|TRBV7-2|-
CASSYTQGGGNEQFF
>TRBJ2-5|TRBV20-1|-
CSASEGRETQYF
>TRBJ2-3|TRBV7-9|-
CASSPGGGETDTQYF
>TRBJ1-1|TRBV2|-
CASSGWENTEAFF
>TRBJ2-1|TRBV13|TRBD1
CASSSEGWDSSYNEQFF
>TRBJ2-3|TRBV6-5|-
CASSYVGGTDTQYF
>TRBJ2-3|TRBV4-1|-
CASSQEHPDTQYF
>TRBJ2-3|TRBV3-1|-
CASSVDSSPDTQYF
>TRBJ2-7|TRBV7-8|TRBD2
CASSLGLAAYEQYF
>TRBJ2-5|TRBV12-3/TRBV12-4|TRBD2
CASSLRPSGEETQYF
>TRBJ2-3|TRBV6-4|TRBD2
CASSGLAGGSDTQYF
>TRBJ2-7|TRBV15|TRBD1
CATSAVGGTYEQYF
>TRBJ2-2|TRBV29-1|TRBD2
CSVEEGEGSGELFF